One sample yielded the 4 T cell receptor beta chains listed below, sequenced in a study of cytomegalovirus exposure and HLA in healthy donors. PCR primers comprised 60 Vbeta and 13 Jbeta primers. TCRdb keeps only in-frame clones here, not all; method: immunoSEQ multiplex PCR. This sample has approximately 130,000 clones, with 81% found just once. The sequenced material came from PBMCs. Receptor source: a man younger than 35 in good health and CMV-seronegative.

The chain carries TRBV5-1 and TRBJ1-1; a weak D match, TRBD1 (6 bases). This CDR3 contains 13 residues. Trimming removed 7 bases at V and 5 bases at J, with 15 bases between. CDR1 and CDR2 (germline): SGHRS, YFSETQ. The CDR3 nucleotides are TGCGCCAGCGGGGGGGGCCTTGGGACTGAAGCTTTCTTT. Its protein product is CASGGGLGTEAFF.

This rearrangement joins TRBV4-2 to TRBJ1-1; D perhaps matches TRBD1 (5 bases). Germline V gives CDR1 LGHNA, CDR2 YNFKEQ. The CDR3 totals 15 residues. Trimming cost V 0 bases and J 4 bases, with 12 bases left between them. The CDR3 nucleotides are TGTGCCAGCAGCCAAGATTGGGGGGGTGGCACTGAAGCTTTCTTT. Its translation is CASSQDWGGGTEAFF.

The V and J genes are TRBV7-9 and TRBJ1-6, with 8 nucleotides matching TRBD1. Germline CDR1 and CDR2: SEHNR and FQNEAQ (reference sequence). V lost 5 bases to trimming and J lost 7 bases; unmatched junction nucleotides: 7. The CDR3 sequence is 15 residues long. CDR3 residues: CASSPGQGGNSPLHF. The DNA for the CDR3 is TGTGCCAGCAGCCCAGGACAGGGTGGGAATTCACCCCTCCACTTT.

The V and J genes are TRBV19 and TRBJ2-1; 9 positions match TRBD1. The J segment lost 12 bases and the V segment lost 8 bases, leaving 8 bases of the junction unmatched. The CDR3 totals 12 residues. CDR1 is LNHDA and CDR2 is SQIVND in the germline V gene (reference sequence). The CDR3 loop is CASGGQGSGQFF. The DNA of the CDR3 is TGTGCCAGTGGGGGACAGGGTAGTGGGCAGTTCTTC. Full variable domain (rest looked up from reference TRBV19 and TRBJ2-1): DGGITQSPKYLFRKEGQNVTLSCEQNLNHDAMYWYRQDPGQGLRLIYYSQIVNDFQKGDIAEGYSVSREKKESFPLTVTSAQKNPTAFYLCASGGQGSGQFFGPGTRLTVL.